The 18 T cell receptor beta chains given below trace back to one sample, sequenced in a study of blood T cell repertoires in COVID-19. Generated by immunoSEQ multiplex PCR, the TCRdb table keeps only in-frame clones and is missing some. This sample has around 400,000 clones; 88% occur once, and the top ten carry 1.4% to 1.5%. What was sequenced was PBMCs or T cells enriched from blood (not recorded which). Receptor source: a woman aged 18-30 years who had been exposed to COVID-19.

The V and J genes are TRBV27 and TRBJ1-1, with D possibly being TRBD1 (5 bases). The CDR3 is 15 amino acids. V was trimmed by 3 bases and J by 6 bases, leaving 17 bases between them. Germline V gene sequence: CDR1 MNHEY, CDR2 SMNVEV (reference sequence). The chain's CDR3 is CASSFGTGTGSEAFF. The CDR3 region has the DNA TGTGCCAGCAGTTTCGGGACCGGGACTGGATCTGAAGCTTTCTTT.

In DNA form, the CDR3 reads TGTGCCAGCAGCTTAATAGCAAATGAAAAACTGTTTTTT. This gives the protein CASSLIANEKLFF. V usage is TRBV7-8 and J usage is TRBJ1-4; D remains unclear. Germline CDR1 SGHVS, CDR2 FQNEAQ. The ends were cut back, 2 bases at V and 5 bases at J, with 6 bases in the middle. The CDR3 is 13 amino acids.

This clone was seen more than once but under ten times. The chain recombines TRBV6-5 with TRBJ2-3; TRBD1 might be the D (6 bases). V lost 8 bases to trimming and J lost 6 bases, with 12 bases between them. Germline CDR1 is MNHEY and CDR2 is SVGAGI. The CDR3 covers 12 residues. CDR3 in amino acids: CASRDITDTQYF. The CDR3 bases are TGTGCCAGCCGGGACATAACTGATACGCAGTATTTT.

The chain links TRBV7-2 to TRBJ1-1, with TRBD1 identical over 8 bases. The CDR3 sequence is 17 residues long. V dropped 5 bases and J dropped 5; count of bases not matched to a gene: 16. Germline loops: CDR1 SGHTA, CDR2 FQGNSA. CDR3 amino acids: CASSPSSGQGVRTEAFF. Written as DNA, the CDR3 is TGTGCCAGCAGCCCCTCCAGCGGACAGGGTGTAAGGACTGAAGCTTTCTTT.

This clone has a single count. Here the CDR3 DNA reads TGCGCCAGCAGTGTTCGCGACAGAGGCACAGATACGCAGTATTTT. Amino acids: CASSVRDRGTDTQYF. The genes are TRBV10-2 and TRBJ2-3; TRBD1 is a possible D gene (5 bases). V was shortened by 4 bases and J by 1 base, with 12 bases between the two germline ends. The V gene's germline CDR1 is WSHSY and CDR2 SAAADI. The CDR3 length is 15 residues.

This chain connects TRBV18 to TRBJ2-7, with 10 bases lining up with TRBD1. Germline-derived CDR1 and CDR2 are KGHSH and LQKENI. The CDR3 loop spans 16 amino acids. V lost 2 bases, J lost 4 bases, and 8 bases stayed unmatched. The CDR3 region is CASSPAWGQGSYEQYF. The CDR3 bases are TGTGCCAGCTCACCAGCGTGGGGACAGGGGTCGTACGAGCAGTACTTC.

The CDR3 sequence is CASSSFSGDTNEKLFF. CDR3 sequence (DNA): TGTGCCAGCAGCTCGTTTTCAGGGGATACTAATGAAAAACTGTTTTTT. V usage is TRBV7-6 and J usage is TRBJ1-4; TRBD1 is a possible D gene (6 bases). Germline V lookup: CDR1 SGHVS, CDR2 FNYEAQ. The CDR3 is 16 residues long. V shed 4 bases and J shed 2 bases, with 14 bases lying between them. The full variable domain, with the rest looked up from reference TRBV7-6 and TRBJ1-4, is GAGVSQSPRYKVTKRGQDVALRCDPISGHVSLYWYRQALGQGPEFLTYFNYEAQQDKSGLPNDRFSAERPEGSISTLTIQRTEQRDSAMYRCASSSFSGDTNEKLFFGSGTQLSVL.

The CDR3 DNA sequence: TGTGCCAGCAGCAGACAGGGGAATAATTCACCCCTCCACTTT. This codes for CASSRQGNNSPLHF. This chain links TRBV7-2 with TRBJ1-6, with 8 bases identical to TRBD1. The CDR3 runs to 14 residues. J lost 5 bases, V lost 5 bases, and 2 bases had no gene match. CDR1 SGHTA and CDR2 FQGNSA come from the germline V gene.

This clone was picked up a small number of times. The chain employs TRBV5-8 and TRBJ1-5; D uncertain. CDR3 length: 16 amino acids. Per the germline V gene, CDR1 is SGHTS and CDR2 is YDEGEE. With 4 bases removed from V and 4 bases from J, the gap between germline ends came to 18 bases. The CDR3 DNA reads as TGTGCCAGCAGCCTCCCCTTCGGGGTCGGTAATCAGCCCCAGCATTTT. It translates to CASSLPFGVGNQPQHF. The whole variable domain, filled in from reference TRBV5-8 and TRBJ1-5, reads EAGVTQSPTHLIKTRGQQATLRCSPISGHTSVYWYQQALGLGLQFLLWYDEGEERNRGNFPPRFSGRQFPNYSSELNVNALELEDSALYLCASSLPFGVGNQPQHFGDGTRLSIL.

The V gene is TRBV19, the J gene TRBJ1-1, with D perhaps TRBD1 (5 bases). V was clipped by 1 base and J by 8 bases, with 14 bases between them. The CDR3 extends over 14 amino acids. CDR1 is LNHDA and CDR2 is SQIVND in the germline V gene (reference sequence). The CDR3, as DNA: TGTGCCAGTAGTATAGTGGGCGGACACTTGGAAGCTTTCTTT. This codes for CASSIVGGHLEAFF.

The chain couples TRBV30 to TRBJ1-1, with D tentatively TRBD1 (6 bases). Germline V gene data show CDR1 as GTSNPN and CDR2 as SVGIG (reference sequence). This CDR3 region has 15 residues. Trimming cost V 7 bases and J 6 bases, with 24 bases left between them. CDR3 in amino acids: CASPRLSGGAAEAFF. The CDR3 bases are TGTGCCTCCCCCCGGTTGTCTGGGGGCGCCGCTGAAGCTTTCTTT.

This chain links TRBV4-3 with TRBJ2-7; 7 positions agree with TRBD1. CDR1 LGHNA and CDR2 YSLEER come from the germline V gene. There are 13 residues in the CDR3. With 4 bases clipped from V and 4 bases from J, the junction kept 4 bases outside the gene matches. CDR3 residues: CASSRQGEYEQYF. As DNA, the CDR3 is TGCGCCAGCAGCCGACAGGGTGAGTACGAGCAGTACTTC.

The V and J genes are TRBV21-1 and TRBJ1-4; whether TRBD1, the table's D call, matches the DNA was not checked. TRBV21-1 is labeled a pseudogene. The CDR3 has 17 amino acids. DNA of the CDR3: TGTGCCAGCAGCAAAGCACGCAGGGGAGCAACTAATGAAAAACTGTTTTTT. Amino acids: CASSKARRGATNEKLFF.

The V and J genes are TRBV5-4 and TRBJ2-1, with 8 bases lining up with TRBD1. The CDR3 extends over 15 amino acids. J lost 6 bases, V lost 6 bases, and 11 bases had no gene match. Germline CDR1 reads SGHNT; CDR2 reads YYREEE (reference sequence). This CDR3 reads CASILGQEAGNEQFF. CDR3 nucleotides: TGTGCCAGCATCCTGGGACAGGAGGCTGGCAATGAGCAGTTCTTC.

The chain links TRBV6-5 to TRBJ1-5; D is uncertain. The CDR3 is 13 residues long. V lost 8 bases and J lost 2, with 10 bases in between. The germline CDR1 and CDR2 sequences are MNHEY and SVGAGI. CDR3 coding DNA: TGTGCCAGCGGAGTGGGAGGCAATCAGCCCCAGCATTTT. Protein product: CASGVGGNQPQHF.

The rearrangement uses TRBV29-1 and TRBJ2-3; D is possibly TRBD2 (7 bases). Trimming cost V 3 bases and J 0 bases, with 13 bases left between them. The CDR3 sequence is 15 residues long. Germline V CDR1 and CDR2: SQVTM, ANQGSEA. The CDR3 loop is CSVDAAGASTDTQYF. CDR3 DNA: TGCAGCGTTGATGCTGCGGGGGCTAGCACAGATACGCAGTATTTT.

The chain recombines TRBV20-1 with TRBJ2-1; D unresolved. CDR3 length: 11 residues. Trimming took off 3 bases at V and 7 bases at J, with 7 bases between the two ends. Germline V lookup: CDR1 DFQATT, CDR2 SNEGSKA (reference sequence). The CDR3 DNA follows: TGCAGTGCTAGGGGCCCTAATGAGCAGTTCTTC. It specifies CSARGPNEQFF.

The chain is built from TRBV12-3 or TRBV12-4 and TRBJ1-1, with D possibly being TRBD1 (6 bases). V shed 4 bases and J shed 4 bases, with 10 bases lying between them. There are 13 residues in the CDR3. The CDR3 sequence is CASSWTVATEAFF. For the CDR3, the DNA is TGTGCCAGCAGTTGGACAGTTGCCACTGAAGCTTTCTTT.